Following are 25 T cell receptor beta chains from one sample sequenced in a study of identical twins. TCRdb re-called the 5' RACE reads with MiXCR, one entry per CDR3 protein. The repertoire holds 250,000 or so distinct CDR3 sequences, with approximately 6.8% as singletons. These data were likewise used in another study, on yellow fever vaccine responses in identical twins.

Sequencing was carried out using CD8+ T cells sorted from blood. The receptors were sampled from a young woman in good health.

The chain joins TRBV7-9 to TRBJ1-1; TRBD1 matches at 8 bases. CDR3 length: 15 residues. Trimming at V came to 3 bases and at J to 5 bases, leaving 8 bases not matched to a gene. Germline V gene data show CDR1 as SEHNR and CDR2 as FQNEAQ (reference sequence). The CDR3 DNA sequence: TGTGCCAGCAGCTTCCCGGACAGGGAGGGAACTGAAGCTTTCTTT. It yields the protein CASSFPDREGTEAFF.

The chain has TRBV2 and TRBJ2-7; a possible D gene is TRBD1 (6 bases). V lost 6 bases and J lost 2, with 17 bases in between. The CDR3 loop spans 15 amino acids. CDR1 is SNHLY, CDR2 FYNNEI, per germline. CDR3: CASRAVLDRAYEQYV. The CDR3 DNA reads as TGTGCCAGCAGAGCCGTTCTGGACAGAGCCTACGAGCAGTACGTC.

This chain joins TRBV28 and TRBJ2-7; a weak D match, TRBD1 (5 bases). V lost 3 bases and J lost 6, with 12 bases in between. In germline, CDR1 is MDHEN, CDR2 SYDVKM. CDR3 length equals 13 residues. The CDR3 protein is CASSFRQIGEQYV. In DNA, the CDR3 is TGTGCCAGCAGTTTTCGACAGATAGGCGAGCAGTACGTC.

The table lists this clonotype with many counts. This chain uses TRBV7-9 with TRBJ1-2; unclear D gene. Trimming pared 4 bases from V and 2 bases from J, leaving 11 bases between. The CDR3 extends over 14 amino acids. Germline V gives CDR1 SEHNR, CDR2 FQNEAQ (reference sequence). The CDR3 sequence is CASSSSDGNYGYTF. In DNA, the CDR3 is TGTGCCAGCAGCTCTTCGGACGGAAACTATGGCTACACCTTC.

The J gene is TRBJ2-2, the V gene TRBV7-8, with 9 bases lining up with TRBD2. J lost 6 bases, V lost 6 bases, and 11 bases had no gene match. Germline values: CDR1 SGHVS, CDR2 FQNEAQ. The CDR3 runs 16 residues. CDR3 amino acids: CASRLPGLASSGELFF. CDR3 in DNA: TGTGCCAGCAGGCTTCCGGGACTAGCATCTTCCGGGGAGCTGTTTTTT.

The CDR3 nucleotides are TGTGCCAGCAGCGGGACGGATGGCTACACCTTC. Translated: CASSGTDGYTF. This sequence joins TRBV9 and TRBJ1-2; D is unclear. The length of the CDR3 is 11 residues. In germline, CDR1 is SGDLS, CDR2 YYNGEE. V lost 3 bases and J 6 bases, leaving 6 bases between the germline ends.

The CDR3, as DNA: TGTGCCAGCTCACCACCGCGGGACAATGAGCAGTTCTTC. The encoded protein is CASSPPRDNEQFF. The chain is built from TRBV18 and TRBJ2-1, with D possibly TRBD2 on 5 matching bases. Trimming removed 0 bases from V and 5 bases from J, with 5 bases in between. The CDR3 is 13 amino acids. Germline-derived CDR1 and CDR2 are KGHSH and LQKENI.

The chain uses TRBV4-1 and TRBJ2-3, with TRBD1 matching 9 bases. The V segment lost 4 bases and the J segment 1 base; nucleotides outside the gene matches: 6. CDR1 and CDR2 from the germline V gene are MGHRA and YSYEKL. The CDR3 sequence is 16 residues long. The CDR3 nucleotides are TGCGCCAGCAGCCCTCGGGACAGGGAGGGCACAGATACGCAGTATTTT. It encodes CASSPRDREGTDTQYF.

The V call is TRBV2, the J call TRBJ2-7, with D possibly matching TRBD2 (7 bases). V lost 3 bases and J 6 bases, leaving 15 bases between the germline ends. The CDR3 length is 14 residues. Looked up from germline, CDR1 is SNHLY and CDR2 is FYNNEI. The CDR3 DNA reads TGTGCCAGCAGTGATGGGGGGGCGCCCATCGAGCAGTACTTC. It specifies CASSDGGAPIEQYF.

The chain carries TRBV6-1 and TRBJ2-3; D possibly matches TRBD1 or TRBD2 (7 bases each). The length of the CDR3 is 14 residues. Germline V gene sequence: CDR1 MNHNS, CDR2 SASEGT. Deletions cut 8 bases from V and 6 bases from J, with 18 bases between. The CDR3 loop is CASWTGVGGDTQYF. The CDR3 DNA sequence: TGTGCCAGCTGGACAGGTGTGGGGGGGGATACGCAGTATTTT.

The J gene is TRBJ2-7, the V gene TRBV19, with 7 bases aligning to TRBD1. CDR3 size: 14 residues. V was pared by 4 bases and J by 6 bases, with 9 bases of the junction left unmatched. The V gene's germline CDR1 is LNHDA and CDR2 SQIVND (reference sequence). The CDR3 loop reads CASSTSNHRGEQYV. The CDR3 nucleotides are TGTGCCAGTAGTACCAGCAACCACAGGGGCGAGCAGTACGTC.

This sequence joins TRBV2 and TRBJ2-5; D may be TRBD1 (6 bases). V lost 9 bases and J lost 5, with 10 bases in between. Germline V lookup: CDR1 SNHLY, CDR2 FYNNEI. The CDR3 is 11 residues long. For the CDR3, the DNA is TGTGCCAGAGGGGGATCGGAGACCCAGTACTTC. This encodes CARGGSETQYF.

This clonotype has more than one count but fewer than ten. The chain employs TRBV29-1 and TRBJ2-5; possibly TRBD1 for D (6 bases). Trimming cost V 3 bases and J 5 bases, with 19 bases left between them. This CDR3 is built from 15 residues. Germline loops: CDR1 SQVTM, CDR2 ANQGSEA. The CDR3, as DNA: TGCAGCGTTGACCCGACAGGATCCCGTGAGGAGACCCAGTACTTC. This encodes CSVDPTGSREETQYF.

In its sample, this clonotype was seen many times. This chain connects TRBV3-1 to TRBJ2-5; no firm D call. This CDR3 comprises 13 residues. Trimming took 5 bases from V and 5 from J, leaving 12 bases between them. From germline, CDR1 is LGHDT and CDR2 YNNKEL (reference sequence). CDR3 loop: CASSFYPGETQYF. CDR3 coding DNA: TGTGCCAGCAGCTTTTACCCCGGGGAGACCCAGTACTTC.

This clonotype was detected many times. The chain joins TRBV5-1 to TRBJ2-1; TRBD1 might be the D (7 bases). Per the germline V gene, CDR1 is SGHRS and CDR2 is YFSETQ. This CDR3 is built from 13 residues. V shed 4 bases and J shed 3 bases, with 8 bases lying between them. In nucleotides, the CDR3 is TGCGCCAGCAGCCAGGGGGGCTACAATGAGCAGTTCTTC. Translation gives CASSQGGYNEQFF.

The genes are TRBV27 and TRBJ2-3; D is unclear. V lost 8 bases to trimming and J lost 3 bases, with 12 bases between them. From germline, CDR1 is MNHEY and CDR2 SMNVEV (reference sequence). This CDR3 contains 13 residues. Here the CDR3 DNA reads TGTGCCAGCGGTAATGGAGCAACAGATACGCAGTATTTT. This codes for CASGNGATDTQYF.

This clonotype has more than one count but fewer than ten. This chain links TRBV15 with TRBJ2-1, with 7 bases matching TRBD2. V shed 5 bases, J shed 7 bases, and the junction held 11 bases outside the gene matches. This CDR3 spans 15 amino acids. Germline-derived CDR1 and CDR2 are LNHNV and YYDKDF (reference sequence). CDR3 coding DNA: TGTGCCACCAGCGTCAAAAGCGGGGTTGCAAATGAGCAGTTCTTC. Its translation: CATSVKSGVANEQFF.

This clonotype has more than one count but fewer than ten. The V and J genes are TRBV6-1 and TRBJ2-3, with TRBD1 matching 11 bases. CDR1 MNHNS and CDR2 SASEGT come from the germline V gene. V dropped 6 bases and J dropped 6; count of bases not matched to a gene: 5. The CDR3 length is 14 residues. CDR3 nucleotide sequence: TGTGCCAGCAGGGACAGGGGGCAGACGGATACGCAGTATTTT. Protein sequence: CASRDRGQTDTQYF.

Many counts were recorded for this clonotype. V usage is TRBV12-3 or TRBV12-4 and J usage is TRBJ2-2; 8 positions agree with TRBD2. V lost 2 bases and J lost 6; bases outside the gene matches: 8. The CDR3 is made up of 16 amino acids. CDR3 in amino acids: CASSLSLAGSAGELFF. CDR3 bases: TGTGCCAGCAGTTTATCTTTAGCGGGAAGTGCCGGGGAGCTGTTTTTT.

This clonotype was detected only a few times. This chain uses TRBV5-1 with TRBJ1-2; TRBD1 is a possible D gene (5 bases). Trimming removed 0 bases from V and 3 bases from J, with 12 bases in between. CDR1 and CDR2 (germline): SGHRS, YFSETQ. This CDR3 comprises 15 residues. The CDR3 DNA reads TGCGCCAGCAGCTTGGTGGCGGGGCGCGACTATGGCTACACCTTC. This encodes CASSLVAGRDYGYTF.

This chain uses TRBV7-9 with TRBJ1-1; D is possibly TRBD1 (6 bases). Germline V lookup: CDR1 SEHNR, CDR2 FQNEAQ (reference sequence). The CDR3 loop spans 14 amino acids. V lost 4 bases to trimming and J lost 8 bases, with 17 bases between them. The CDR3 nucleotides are TGTGCCAGCAGCTCCCCCCAGGAGGGGGAAGAAGCTTTCTTT. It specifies CASSSPQEGEEAFF.

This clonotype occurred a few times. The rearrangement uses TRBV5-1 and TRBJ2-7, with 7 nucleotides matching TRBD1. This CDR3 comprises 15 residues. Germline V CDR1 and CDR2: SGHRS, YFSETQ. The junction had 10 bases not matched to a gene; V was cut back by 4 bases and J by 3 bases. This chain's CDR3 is CASSILTGTNYEQYF. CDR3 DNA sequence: TGCGCCAGCAGCATCTTGACAGGGACAAACTACGAGCAGTACTTC. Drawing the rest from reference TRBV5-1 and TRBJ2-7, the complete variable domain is KAGVTQTPRYLIKTRGQQVTLSCSPISGHRSVSWYQQTPGQGLQFLFEYFSETQRNKGNFPGRFSGRQFSNSRSEMNVSTLELGDSALYLCASSILTGTNYEQYFGPGTRLTVT.

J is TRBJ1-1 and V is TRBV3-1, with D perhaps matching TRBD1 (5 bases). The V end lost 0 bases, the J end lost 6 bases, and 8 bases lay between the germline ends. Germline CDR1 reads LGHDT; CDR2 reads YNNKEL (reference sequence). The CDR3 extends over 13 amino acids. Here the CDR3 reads CASSQDGAAEAFF. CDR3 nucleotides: TGTGCCAGCAGCCAAGACGGGGCCGCTGAAGCTTTCTTT.

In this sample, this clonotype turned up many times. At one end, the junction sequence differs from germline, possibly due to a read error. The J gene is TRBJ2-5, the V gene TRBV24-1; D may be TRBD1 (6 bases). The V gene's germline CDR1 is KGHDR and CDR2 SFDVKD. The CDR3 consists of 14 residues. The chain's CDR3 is CATSDYRDTETQYF. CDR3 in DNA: TGTGCCACCAGCGATTACCGGGACACGGAGACCCAGTACTTC.

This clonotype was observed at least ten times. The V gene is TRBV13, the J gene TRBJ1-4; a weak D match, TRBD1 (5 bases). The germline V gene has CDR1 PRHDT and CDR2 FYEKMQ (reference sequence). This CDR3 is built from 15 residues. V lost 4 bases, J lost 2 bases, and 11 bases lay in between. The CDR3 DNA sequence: TGTGCCAGCAGCTCGTGGGGGTCCACTAATGAAAAACTGTTTTTT. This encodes CASSSWGSTNEKLFF.